The 9 T cell receptor beta chains below were found in one sample sequenced in a study of CD8+CD57+ T cells in acquired aplastic anemia. It was patients with CD8+CD57+ cell expansion by flow cytometry who were chosen for sequencing. According to the study, genomic DNA was the template for TCR beta VDJ and CDR3 profiling. TCRdb re-analysed the reads in MiXCR, keeping a single row per CDR3 protein. The sample has 200,000 to 250,000 distinct CDR3 sequences, roughly 53% seen once. Material: sorted CD4+, CD8+, or CD8+CD57+ T cells (not recorded which) from PBMCs. The origin of the receptors is a human donor with aplastic anemia.

The chain's CDR3 is CASSDGGAKETQYF. Here the CDR3 DNA reads TGTGCCAGCAGCGACGGGGGGGCCAAGGAGACCCAGTACTTC. V usage is TRBV7-6 and J usage is TRBJ2-1; 8 bases are shared with TRBD2. Gene TRBJ2-5 matches the end of the DNA better, so the J call may be wrong. The CDR3 runs 14 residues. Germline V CDR1 and CDR2: SGHVS, FNYEAQ.

The chain joins TRBV20-1 to TRBJ2-3; 8 bases agree with TRBD2. This CDR3 contains 18 residues. The V gene's germline CDR1 is DFQATT and CDR2 SNEGSKA (reference sequence). Losses at the gene ends were 1 base for V and 5 bases for J; bases not matched to a gene: 17. The CDR3 spells CSARGPHDGGGPLDTQYF. The CDR3 DNA follows: TGCAGTGCTAGAGGGCCCCATGACGGGGGGGGGCCCTTAGATACGCAGTATTTT.

V gene TRBV20-1 combines with J gene TRBJ2-1; the D is unclear. CDR1 is DFQATT, CDR2 SNEGSKA, per germline (reference sequence). The V and J ends lost 6 bases and 8 bases respectively, with 14 bases between them. The CDR3 is made up of 12 amino acids. The CDR3 DNA reads as TGCAGTGCCGTCCCTCGAGCCTATGAGCAGTTCTTC. Translating it yields CSAVPRAYEQFF.

In this sample, this clonotype turned up many times. The CDR3 coding sequence is TGTGCCAGTAGTATGTGGGCAGGGCCTGAAGCTTTCTTT. Translation gives CASSMWAGPEAFF. This chain uses TRBV19 with TRBJ1-1; the D gene is possibly TRBD1 (5 bases). The CDR3 runs to 13 residues. Germline CDR1 reads LNHDA; CDR2 reads SQIVND (reference sequence). V lost 3 bases and J lost 6, with 11 bases in between.

This sequence joins TRBV2 and TRBJ1-5; perhaps TRBD1 as D (6 bases). The CDR3 consists of 13 residues. V lost 5 bases, J lost 5 bases, and 10 bases lay in between. Germline V CDR1 and CDR2: SNHLY, FYNNEI. The CDR3 loop is CASSTYRDQPQHF. DNA of the CDR3: TGTGCCAGCAGTACTTACAGGGATCAGCCCCAGCATTTT. The variable domain in full, completed from reference TRBV2 and TRBJ1-5, reads EPEVTQTPSHQVTQMGQEVILRCVPISNHLYFYWYRQILGQKVEFLVSFYNNEISEKSEIFDDQFSVERPDGSNFTLKIRSTKLEDSAMYFCASSTYRDQPQHFGDGTRLSIL.

With regard to this clonotype: Since a much larger clone is just one base distant, this may be a read error. This likely comes from a read error, as the CDR3 has no conserved phenylalanine or tryptophan at its end. V is TRBV11-1 and J is TRBJ2-1; TRBD1 agrees at 7 bases. Germline assignment: CDR1 SGHAT and CDR2 FQDESV (reference sequence). Trimming at V came to 3 bases and at J to 2 bases, leaving 4 bases not matched to a gene. This CDR3 region has 15 residues. The CDR3 DNA reads TGTGCCAGCAGCTTTTTCGACAGGGCCTACAATGAGCAGTTCTCC. It codes for CASSFFDRAYNEQFS.

The chain couples TRBV10-1 to TRBJ1-5, with 7 bases lining up with TRBD1. CDR1 is WNHNN, CDR2 SYGVQD, per germline (reference sequence). Trimming removed 4 bases from V and 5 bases from J; junction bases left unmatched: 17. The CDR3 sequence is 18 residues long. CDR3 bases: TGCGCCAGCAGTGTAGTTTCAGGAATATTGGGACAGTATCAGCCCCAGCATTTT. It yields the protein CASSVVSGILGQYQPQHF.

On this clonotype itself: An end of the junction differs from the germline gene, which may be a read error. This chain joins TRBV19 and TRBJ2-7; D gene ambiguous. The CDR3 length is 14 residues. Germline CDR1 LNHDA, CDR2 SQIVND (reference sequence). The CDR3 DNA reads TGTGCCAGTAGTGTAGAACACAGCTCCTACGAGCAGTACTTC. This gives the protein CASSVEHSSYEQYF.

This clonotype was observed at least ten times. The gene calls are TRBV11-2 and TRBJ2-5, with 8 bases identical to TRBD1. The length of the CDR3 is 15 residues. Germline V lookup: CDR1 SGHAT, CDR2 FQNNGV. V lost 2 bases and J lost 5; bases outside the gene matches: 7. CDR3 nucleotide sequence: TGTGCCAGCAGCTTAACTTCAGGGGGCCTGGAGACCCAGTACTTC. Protein product: CASSLTSGGLETQYF.